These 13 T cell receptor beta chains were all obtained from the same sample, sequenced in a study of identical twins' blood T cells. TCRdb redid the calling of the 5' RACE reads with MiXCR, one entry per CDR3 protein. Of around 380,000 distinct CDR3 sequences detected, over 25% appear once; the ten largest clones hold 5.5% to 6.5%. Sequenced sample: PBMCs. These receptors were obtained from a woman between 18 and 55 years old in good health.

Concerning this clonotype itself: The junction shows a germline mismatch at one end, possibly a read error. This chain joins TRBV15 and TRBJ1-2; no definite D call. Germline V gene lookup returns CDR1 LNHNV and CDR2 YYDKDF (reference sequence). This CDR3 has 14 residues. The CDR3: CATRRGNLNYGYTF. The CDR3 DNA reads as TGTGCCACCAGGAGAGGAAACCTTAACTATGGCTACACCTTC.

The CDR3 here is CASSESRVSTDTQYF. Here the CDR3 DNA reads TGCGCCAGCAGTGAGTCGAGAGTCAGCACAGATACGCAGTATTTT. V usage is TRBV10-1 and J usage is TRBJ2-3; D is uncertain. The V end lost 0 bases, the J end lost 0 bases, and 7 bases lay between the germline ends. This CDR3 has 15 amino acids. Germline values: CDR1 WNHNN, CDR2 SYGVQD (reference sequence).

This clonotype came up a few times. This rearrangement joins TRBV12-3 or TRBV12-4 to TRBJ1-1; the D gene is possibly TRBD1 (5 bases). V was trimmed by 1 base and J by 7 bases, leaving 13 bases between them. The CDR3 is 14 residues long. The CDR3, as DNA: TGTGCCAGCAGTTTAGGCCAGGGTGAATTTGAAGCTTTCTTT. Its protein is CASSLGQGEFEAFF.

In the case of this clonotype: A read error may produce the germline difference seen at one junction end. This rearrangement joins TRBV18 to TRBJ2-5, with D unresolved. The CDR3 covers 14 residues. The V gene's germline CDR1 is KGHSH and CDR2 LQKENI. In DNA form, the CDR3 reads TGTGCCAGCTCACCACAGCATCCCCAAGATACCCGGTACTTC. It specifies CASSPQHPQDTRYF.

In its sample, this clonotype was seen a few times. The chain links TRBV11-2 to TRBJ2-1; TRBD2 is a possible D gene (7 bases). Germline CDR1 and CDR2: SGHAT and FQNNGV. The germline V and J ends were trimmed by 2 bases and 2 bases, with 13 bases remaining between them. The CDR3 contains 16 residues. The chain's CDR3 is CASSLRGAVAYNEQFF. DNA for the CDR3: TGTGCCAGCAGCTTACGGGGGGCAGTGGCCTACAATGAGCAGTTCTTC.

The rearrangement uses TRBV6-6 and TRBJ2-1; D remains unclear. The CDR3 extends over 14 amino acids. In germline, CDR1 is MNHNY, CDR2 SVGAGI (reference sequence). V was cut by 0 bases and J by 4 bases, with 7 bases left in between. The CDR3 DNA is TGTGCCAGCAGTTACTCGAAGGGTTACAATGAGCAGTTCTTC. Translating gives CASSYSKGYNEQFF.

CDR3 loop: CASSLSRQGNGYTF. DNA of the CDR3: TGCGCCAGCAGCTTGTCTCGCCAAGGGAATGGCTACACCTTC. The J gene is TRBJ1-2, the V gene TRBV5-1; D not certain. Germline V lookup: CDR1 SGHRS, CDR2 YFSETQ. The CDR3 is made up of 14 amino acids. With 1 base removed from V and 6 bases from J, the gap between germline ends came to 13 bases.

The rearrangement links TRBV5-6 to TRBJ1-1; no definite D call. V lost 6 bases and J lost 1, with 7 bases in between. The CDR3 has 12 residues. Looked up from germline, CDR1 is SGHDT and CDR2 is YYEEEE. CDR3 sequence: CASKASNTEAFF. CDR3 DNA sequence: TGTGCCAGCAAGGCGTCGAACACTGAAGCTTTCTTT.

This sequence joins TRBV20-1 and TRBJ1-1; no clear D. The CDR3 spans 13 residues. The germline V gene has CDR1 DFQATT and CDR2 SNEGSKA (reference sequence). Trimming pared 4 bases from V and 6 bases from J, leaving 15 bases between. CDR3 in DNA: TGCAGTGCTATAAAAGGCAGACCTGCTGAAGCTTTCTTT. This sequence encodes CSAIKGRPAEAFF.

The CDR3 DNA is TGTGCCAGCAGCTCACAGGGGGTGGGAGCTGAAGCTTTCTTT. Translation: CASSSQGVGAEAFF. The chain is built from TRBV6-5 and TRBJ1-1; 8 nucleotides align to TRBD1. The trim removed 6 bases at V and 6 bases at J, leaving 9 bases unmatched. Germline values: CDR1 MNHEY, CDR2 SVGAGI. The CDR3 extends over 14 amino acids.

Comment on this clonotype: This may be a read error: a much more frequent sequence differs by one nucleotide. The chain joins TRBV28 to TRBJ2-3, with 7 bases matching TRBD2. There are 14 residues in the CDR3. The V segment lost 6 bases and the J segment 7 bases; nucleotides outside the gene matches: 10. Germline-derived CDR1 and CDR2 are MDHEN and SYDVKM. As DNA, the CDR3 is TGTGCCAGCAGGTTACGACTAGCCAGGAATACGCAGTATTTT. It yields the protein CASRLRLARNTQYF. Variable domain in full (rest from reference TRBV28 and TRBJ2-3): DVKVTQSSRYLVKRTGEKVFLECVQDMDHENMFWYRQDPGLGLRLIYFSYDVKMKEKGDIPEGYSVSREKKERFSLILESASTNQTSMYLCASRLRLARNTQYFGPGTRLTVL.

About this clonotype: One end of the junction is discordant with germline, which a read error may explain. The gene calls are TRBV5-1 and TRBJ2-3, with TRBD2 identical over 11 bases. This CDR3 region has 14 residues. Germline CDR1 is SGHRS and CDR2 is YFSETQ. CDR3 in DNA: TGCGCCAGCAGCTATAGCGGGGGGGACAATACGCGGTATTTT. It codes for CASSYSGGDNTRYF. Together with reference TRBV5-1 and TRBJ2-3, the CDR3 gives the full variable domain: KAGVTQTPRYLIKTRGQQVTLSCSPISGHRSVSWYQQTPGQGLQFLFEYFSETQRNKGNFPGRFSGRQFSNSRSEMNVSTLELGDSALYLCASSYSGGDNTRYFGPGTRLTVL.

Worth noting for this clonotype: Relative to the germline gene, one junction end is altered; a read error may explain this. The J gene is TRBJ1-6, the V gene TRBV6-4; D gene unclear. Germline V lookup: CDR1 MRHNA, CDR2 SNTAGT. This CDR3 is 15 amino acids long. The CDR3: CASSDDLTGNSPPHF. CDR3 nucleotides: TGTGCCAGCAGTGACGATCTAACCGGGAATTCACCCCCCCACTTT.